The TCR beta chain under discussion was sequenced for a study of cytomegalovirus exposure and HLA in healthy donors (dated by TCRdb to about 2017). Regarding the complete study: An earlier analysis of more than 550 of the donors reported about 300 Gb of sequence data and 117 million unique TCR beta sequences obtained from around 170 million T cells. Around 320 gigabases of sequencing data and 80 million or so unique TCR sequences were included in an early release covering over 600 HLA-typed donors. Of the roughly 410 genotyped donors, 70% to 90% were placed in the genetic ancestry cluster associated with self-reported Caucasian donors. The study aimed to test whether signatures of past pathogen exposure could be identified by cataloging public T cell receptors. The study profiled the T cell repertoires of under 850 subjects by immunosequencing and related them to cytomegalovirus serostatus. Along with the approximately 650-subject first cohort, a separate validation cohort of more than 90 different subjects was used. The study combined high-throughput TCR immunosequencing, statistical association of individual TCRs with disease status, and machine learning to predict cytomegalovirus infection status. In a later analysis, previously published TCR beta repertoires from some 640 donors were re-analyzed and high-resolution HLA genotyping was added so that TCR occurrence patterns could be studied. Rather than using new phenotypic data, the later analysis identified candidate immune exposures from TCR beta sequences and from how often those sequences occurred across donors. An earlier analysis of fewer than 750 of the donors used high-throughput TCR beta sequencing to judge whether each TCR beta V gene segment behaved as functional or pseudogenic. Donor age, sex, ethnicity and CMV serostatus were collected together with the repertoire data. Genome-wide SNP genotypes for about three fifths of the roughly 670 donors were used in a later genetic analysis, which treated that subset as a discovery cohort. Every discovery cohort repertoire had been produced on one sequencing platform. Both class I and class II loci were covered by HLA typing, at four-digit resolution. The number of typed donors differed by locus: about 629-640 for A, B, C, DRB1 and DQB1; 522 for DQA1; around 580 for DPA1; and about 470 for DPB1. Roughly five DR-DQ haplotypes were handled as single units for association and clustering because linkage in the cohort was strong. On average, roughly 200,000 unique TCR beta nucleotide sequences were sequenced per donor among 350 to 400 genotyped donors of the cohort, with roughly 18% of those sequences being non-productive. The research as a whole found: A later genetic analysis reported fewer N-insertions in productive TCRs among donors in an Asian-associated ancestry cluster than the approximately 700-donor mean. Roughly uniform sequencing depth across donors was assumed in presence/absence analyses, although this assumption may not hold. The study listed approximately 160 TCR beta chains as associated with cytomegalovirus. In vitro tests confirmed that a few of the cytomegalovirus-associated TCR beta chains recognize cytomegalovirus antigens. HLA typing was unavailable for some donors at each locus, so association tests used only the typed subset. The sequencing pipeline was judged likely to have produced a cluster of highly shared sequence variants as a technical artifact. According to a later analysis, most CMV-associated TCR beta chains appeared to be HLA-restricted, and the HLA associations seemed to be driven largely by CMV exposure. Specific HLA alleles were associated with over 15,000 TCR beta sequences at a false discovery rate of 0.05 in a later analysis. CMV serostatus was the only immune exposure information available for the cohort. An earlier analysis of approximately 590 of the donors showed that most TCR beta V segments appeared in productive rearrangements either about 87% or about 30% of the time, which broadly matched IMGT annotations. V-gene and J-gene trimming of TCR beta chains was associated with a missense DCLRE1C variant in a later genetic analysis, and the association was replicated in an independent cohort. Some IMGT-functional V segments, including TRBV6-2 and TRBV6-3, could not be distinguished by the 87-base-pair reads and were therefore excluded. It was suggested by the authors that the approach could potentially be generalized to other disease states and immunological phenotypes. Most TCR sequences were seen in very few donors, while some public TCRs were found in many individuals. Assigning TCR associations to individual alleles was difficult when HLA alleles, especially DR and DQ, strongly co-occurred. Linkage disequilibrium might explain the correlated functional status among segregating V segments, but an unknown experimental factor could not be excluded. In a later analysis, several top co-occurrence clusters were reported to appear linked to parvovirus B19, influenza, CMV and Epstein-Barr virus. Compared with equally common non-associated chains, HLA-associated TCR beta chains in a later analysis were more clonally expanded and had lower generation probabilities. Only TCR beta chains were sequenced in this cohort, and the absence of alpha or paired-chain data limited detectable features. A further reported finding was that TCR beta sequences accurately predicted the HLA-A and HLA-B alleles for most subjects in the first cohort. Roughly 15 rarely observed V segments, including chromosome 9 orphons, were excluded from the earlier analysis of several hundred of the donors because counts were too low. Cytomegalovirus status was reported to be diagnosed by the classifier with high specificity and sensitivity in both the original and validation cohorts. A later analysis found that TCR association rates varied across HLA loci, with DRB1 alleles showing the most associated TCRs and HLA-C alleles the fewest.

Library preparation employed the immunoSEQ multiplex PCR assay. For the multiplex PCR, a mixture combining 60 forward primers for TCR Vbeta segments and 13 reverse primers for TCR Jbeta segments was used. Amplification of the CDR3 region of rearranged TCR beta genes was performed with a multiplex PCR assay on genomic DNA. The Illumina HiSeq System was used to sequence the amplified TCR beta libraries as 87-base-pair reads. On the study's bioinformatics: A later analysis counted 65 million to 90 million unique TCR beta chains across the 600 to 850 repertoires, and approximately 11 million of these chains were shared by at least two donors. Raw reads were error-corrected and collapsed into unique sequences with a nearest-neighbor algorithm that merged closely related sequences to remove PCR and sequencing errors. CDR3 sequences were aligned to IMGT reference sequences to assign V, D and J gene segments. For a sequence to be retained, a match of at least six nucleotides was required to both a V gene segment and a J gene segment. A rearrangement counted as productive if the CDR3 had no stop codons and remained in frame with V and J, and every other rearrangement counted as non-productive. CDR3 was defined by IMGT convention, running from the second conserved V-encoded cysteine to the conserved J-encoded phenylalanine. Sequences without an unambiguous match to a single V gene segment were excluded from the earlier analysis of 450 to 650 of the donors. In an earlier analysis of several hundred of the donors, V segments were called functional above 56.7% productive rearrangements and were called segregating when the between-donor standard deviation exceeded 5%. A statistical classification framework was built for diagnosing cytomegalovirus status from the catalog of TCR beta chain sequences. V and J gene assignment, in a later analysis, came from comparing TCR nucleotide sequences with IMGT/GENE-DB human TR gene sequences. In a later analysis, CDR3 sequences and most-parsimonious VDJ recombination scenarios were assigned using the TCRdist pipeline. In a later analysis, each TCR beta chain was defined by its CDR3 amino acid sequence together with its V-gene family, and reads lacking a unique V-gene family were excluded. As a way to deal with suspected cross-contamination and a sequencing artifact, a later analysis dropped 450 to 600 nucleotide sequences that were highly shared and had low generation probability. In a later analysis, a clonal expansion index was calculated for each public chain from normalized within-repertoire ranks of inferred template counts. A later analysis computed generation probabilities with a VDJ recombination model fitted to out-of-frame rearrangements, and checked the results against IGoR. A later analysis scored TCR-TCR, TCR-HLA and TCR-CMV co-occurrence with hypergeometric tests, applying a repertoire-size bias correction to TCR pairs. False discovery rates were estimated in a later analysis by permuting HLA or CMV assignments 20 times. In a later analysis, co-occurring TCRs were grouped using DBSCAN, with TCRdist sequence similarity added in when clustering inside HLA-allele-positive subsets. Repertoires with fewer than 30,000 or more than 120,000 public chains were left out of co-occurrence clustering, as were about 5 repertoires with anomalous nucleotide sharing. In its TCRdb copy, this immuneACCESS table keeps in-frame sequences only and misses some clones. Where compared with another copy, unresolved V genes explain less than half of these, and the others have no known cause. From that table come the V and J calls and clone size; the DNA was used to work out D and trimming. The sample table holds roughly 190,000 clones, of which 85% to 90% were seen once. The ten largest make up around 1.5% of the sample.

The cohort comprised some 730 healthy bone marrow donors. All cohort members were sampled while nominally healthy, although unrecorded immune exposures were likely present. The donor tested CMV seronegative, placing the donor among the roughly 400 seronegative members of the cohort. Each donor provided a peripheral blood sample, and peripheral blood mononuclear cells were used for TCR beta sequencing. Genomic DNA was extracted from the blood cell samples with the Qiagen DNeasy Blood Extraction Kit. The CDR3 goes from the cysteine to the phenylalanine over 16 residues. Only the CDR3 DNA stays, 48 bases, in frame from base 1. The germline ends are 12 bases apart after V is trimmed by 1 base and J by 0 bases. The germline V gene supplies CDR1 MNHEY and CDR2 SVGAGI. On this clone itself: Its cognate antigen has yet to be identified. No qualities accompany the bases; no much larger clone lies one base away.

Recombination joined TRBV6-5 with TRBJ2-5, with the identity of the D gene unclear. The clonotype comes from a woman under 30 in good health and CMV-seronegative. Material for sequencing was PBMCs. The nucleotide sequence reads TGTGCCAGCAGTTACTTTCAGACTCGAAACCAAGAGACCCAGTACTTC. Its translation is CASSYFQTRNQETQYF.